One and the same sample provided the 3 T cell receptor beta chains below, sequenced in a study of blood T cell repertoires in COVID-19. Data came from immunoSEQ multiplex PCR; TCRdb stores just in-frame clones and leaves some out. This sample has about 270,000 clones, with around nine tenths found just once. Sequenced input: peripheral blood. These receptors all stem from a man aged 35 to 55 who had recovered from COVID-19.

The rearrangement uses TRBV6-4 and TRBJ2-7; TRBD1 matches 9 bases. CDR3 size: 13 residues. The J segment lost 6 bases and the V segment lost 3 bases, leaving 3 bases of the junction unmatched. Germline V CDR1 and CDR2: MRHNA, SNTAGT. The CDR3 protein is CASSEGQGLEQYF. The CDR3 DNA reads TGTGCCAGCAGTGAGGGACAGGGCCTCGAGCAGTACTTC.

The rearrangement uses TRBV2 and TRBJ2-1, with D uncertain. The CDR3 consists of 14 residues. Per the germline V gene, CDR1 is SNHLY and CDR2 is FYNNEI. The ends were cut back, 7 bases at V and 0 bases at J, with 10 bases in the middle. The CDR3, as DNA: TGTGCCAGCATTGGAGTAAGCTCCTACAATGAGCAGTTCTTC. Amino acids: CASIGVSSYNEQFF. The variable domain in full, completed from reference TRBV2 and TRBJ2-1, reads EPEVTQTPSHQVTQMGQEVILRCVPISNHLYFYWYRQILGQKVEFLVSFYNNEISEKSEIFDDQFSVERPDGSNFTLKIRSTKLEDSAMYFCASIGVSSYNEQFFGPGTRLTVL.

The CDR3, as DNA: TGTGCCAGCAGCCTAGTAGCGGGAGAGGACTCCTACGAGCAGTACTTC. It codes for CASSLVAGEDSYEQYF. The chain couples TRBV7-6 to TRBJ2-7; 9 positions match TRBD2. The length of the CDR3 is 16 residues. V was clipped by 5 bases and J by 0 bases; unmatched bases: 8. Germline V gene lookup returns CDR1 SGHVS and CDR2 FNYEAQ. Drawing the rest from reference TRBV7-6 and TRBJ2-7, the complete variable domain is GAGVSQSPRYKVTKRGQDVALRCDPISGHVSLYWYRQALGQGPEFLTYFNYEAQQDKSGLPNDRFSAERPEGSISTLTIQRTEQRDSAMYRCASSLVAGEDSYEQYFGPGTRLTVT.